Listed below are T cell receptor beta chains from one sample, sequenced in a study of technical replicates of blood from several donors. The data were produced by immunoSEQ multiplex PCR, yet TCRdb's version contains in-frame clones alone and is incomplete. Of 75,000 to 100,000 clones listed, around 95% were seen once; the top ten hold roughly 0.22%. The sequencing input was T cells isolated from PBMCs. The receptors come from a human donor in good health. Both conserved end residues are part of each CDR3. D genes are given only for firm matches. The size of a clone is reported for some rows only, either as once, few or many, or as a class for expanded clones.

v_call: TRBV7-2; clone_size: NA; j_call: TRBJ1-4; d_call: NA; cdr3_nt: TGTGCCAGCAGCTTAGCGTGGAGGACCGAGAATGAAAAACTGTTTTTT; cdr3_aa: CASSLAWRTENEKLFF
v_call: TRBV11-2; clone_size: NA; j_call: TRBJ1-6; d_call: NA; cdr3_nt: TGTGCCAGCAGCTCAAGGGGGGGGAATTCACCCCTCCACTTT; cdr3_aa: CASSSRGGNSPLHF
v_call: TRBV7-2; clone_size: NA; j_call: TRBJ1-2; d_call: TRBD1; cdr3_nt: TGTGCCAGCAGCTCAGCGATGGACAGGGTGTACTATGGCTACACCTTC; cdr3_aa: CASSSAMDRVYYGYTF
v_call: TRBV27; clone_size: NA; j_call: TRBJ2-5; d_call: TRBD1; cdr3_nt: TGTGCCAGCAGTGGGACAGTACAAGAGACCCAGTACTTC; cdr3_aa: CASSGTVQETQYF
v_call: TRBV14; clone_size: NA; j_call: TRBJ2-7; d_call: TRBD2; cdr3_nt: TGTGCCAGCCTAGCGGGGGGCCTTTACGAGCAGTACTTC; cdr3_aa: CASLAGGLYEQYF
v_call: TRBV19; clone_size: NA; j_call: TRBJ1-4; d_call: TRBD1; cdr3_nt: TGTGCCAGTAGCTCGACAGGGGTGGGTGAAAAACTGTTTTTT; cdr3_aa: CASSSTGVGEKLFF
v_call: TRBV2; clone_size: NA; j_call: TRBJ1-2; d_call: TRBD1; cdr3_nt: TGTGCCAGCAGGGCAGGGGGGAACTATGGCTACACCTTC; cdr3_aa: CASRAGGNYGYTF
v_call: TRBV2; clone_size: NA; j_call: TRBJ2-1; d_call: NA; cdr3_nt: TGTGCCAGCAGTCGCGACAGTGGGTCCTACAATGAGCAGTTCTTC; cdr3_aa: CASSRDSGSYNEQFF
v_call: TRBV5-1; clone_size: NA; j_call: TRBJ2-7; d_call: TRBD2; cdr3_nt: TGCGCCAGCAGCTTGAATAGCGGGGAAGTCTACGAGCAGTACTTC; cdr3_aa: CASSLNSGEVYEQYF
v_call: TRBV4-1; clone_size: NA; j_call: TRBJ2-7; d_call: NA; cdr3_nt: TGCGCCAGCAGCCCGGGGACACACTACGAGCAGTACTTC; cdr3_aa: CASSPGTHYEQYF
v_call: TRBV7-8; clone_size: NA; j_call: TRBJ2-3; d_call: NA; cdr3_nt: TGTGCCAGCAGCTCGTATTCAGGGGTGGATACGCAGTATTTT; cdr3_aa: CASSSYSGVDTQYF
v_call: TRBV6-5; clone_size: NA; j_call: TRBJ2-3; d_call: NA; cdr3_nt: TGTGCCAGCAGTCCTCTATCGGGCACAGATACGCAGTATTTT; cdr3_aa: CASSPLSGTDTQYF
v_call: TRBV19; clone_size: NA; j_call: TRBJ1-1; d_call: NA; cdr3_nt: TGTGCCAGTAGTGCACAGGGTCGGGTCACTGAAGCTTTCTTT; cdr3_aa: CASSAQGRVTEAFF
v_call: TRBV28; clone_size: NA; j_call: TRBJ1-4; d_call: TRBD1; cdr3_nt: TGTGCCAGCAGTTCTATCATAGGACAGGGAGTTTTGAGTGAAAAACTGTTTTTT; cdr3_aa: CASSSIIGQGVLSEKLFF
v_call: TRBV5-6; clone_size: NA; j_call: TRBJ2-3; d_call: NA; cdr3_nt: TGTGCCAGCAGCTTGACGGGCACAGATACGCAGTATTTT; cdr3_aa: CASSLTGTDTQYF
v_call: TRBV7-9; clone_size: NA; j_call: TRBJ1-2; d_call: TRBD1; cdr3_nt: TGTGCCAGCAGCTACTTCCCGGGACAGGGGGGATACGGCTACACCTTC; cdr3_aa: CASSYFPGQGGYGYTF
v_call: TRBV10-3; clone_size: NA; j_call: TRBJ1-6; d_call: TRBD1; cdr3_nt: TGTGCCATCAGTAACAGGGGAGCGGAGGATTCACCCCTCCACTTT; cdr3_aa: CAISNRGAEDSPLHF
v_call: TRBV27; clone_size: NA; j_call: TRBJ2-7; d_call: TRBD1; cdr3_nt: TGTGCCAGCAGTTTATCGGGACAGGCAACCTACGAGCAGTACTTC; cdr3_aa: CASSLSGQATYEQYF
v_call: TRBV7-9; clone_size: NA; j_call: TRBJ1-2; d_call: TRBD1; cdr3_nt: TGTGCCAGCAGCAACAACCCAGCGGACAGGGGCTATGGCTACACCTTC; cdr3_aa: CASSNNPADRGYGYTF
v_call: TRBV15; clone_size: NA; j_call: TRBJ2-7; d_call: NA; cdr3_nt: TGTGCCACCAGCACCTACTACGAGCAGTACTTC; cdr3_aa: CATSTYYEQYF
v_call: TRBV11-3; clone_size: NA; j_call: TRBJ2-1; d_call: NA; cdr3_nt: TGTGCCAGCAGCTTAGGGGGACTTGACAATGAGCAGTTCTTC; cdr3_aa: CASSLGGLDNEQFF
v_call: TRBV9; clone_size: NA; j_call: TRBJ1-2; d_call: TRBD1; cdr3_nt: TGTGCCAGCAGCTCCCTGTCTTGGACAGGGGCCGGCTACACCTTC; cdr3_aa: CASSSLSWTGAGYTF
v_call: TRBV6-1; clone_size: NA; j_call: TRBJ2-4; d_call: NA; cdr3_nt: TGTGCCAGCAGCCTAGGAGGAAACATTCAGTACTTC; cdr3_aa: CASSLGGNIQYF
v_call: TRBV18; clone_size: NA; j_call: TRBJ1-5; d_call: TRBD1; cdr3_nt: TGTGCCAGCTCTACAAACAGGGGTAGCAATCAGCCCCAGCATTTT; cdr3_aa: CASSTNRGSNQPQHF
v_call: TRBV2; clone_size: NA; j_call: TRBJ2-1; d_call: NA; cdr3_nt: TGTGCCAGCGTGACGGCAGGGTTCGTATACGATGAGCAGTTCTTC; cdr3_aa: CASVTAGFVYDEQFF
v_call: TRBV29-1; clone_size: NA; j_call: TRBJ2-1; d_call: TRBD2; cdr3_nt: TGCAGCGTAGAATTAGCGGGAGTGTACAATGAGCAGTTCTTC; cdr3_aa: CSVELAGVYNEQFF
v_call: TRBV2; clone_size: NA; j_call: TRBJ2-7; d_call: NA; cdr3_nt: TGTGCCAGCAGTGTACCGGGACAACGCTACGAGCAGTACTTC; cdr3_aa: CASSVPGQRYEQYF
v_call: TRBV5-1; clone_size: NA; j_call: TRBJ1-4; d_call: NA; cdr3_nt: TGCGCCAGCAGCTCCCTTCCAGGGGCAGGCGACCGTGAAAAACTGTTTTTT; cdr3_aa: CASSSLPGAGDREKLFF
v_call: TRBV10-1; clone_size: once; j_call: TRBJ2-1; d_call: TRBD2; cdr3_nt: TGCGCCAGCAGTGAGTCAGCTAGCGGGTCCAATGAGCAGTTCTTC; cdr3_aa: CASSESASGSNEQFF
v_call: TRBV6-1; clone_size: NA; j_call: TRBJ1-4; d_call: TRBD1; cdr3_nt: TGTGCCAGCAGTGAAGCCGACAGGGAGATTGAAAAACTGTTTTTT; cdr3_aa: CASSEADREIEKLFF
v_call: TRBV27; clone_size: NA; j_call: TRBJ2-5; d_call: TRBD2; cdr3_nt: TGTGCCAGCAGTTTATTGGGTGGCGGGAGCGAGACCCAGTACTTC; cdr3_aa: CASSLLGGGSETQYF
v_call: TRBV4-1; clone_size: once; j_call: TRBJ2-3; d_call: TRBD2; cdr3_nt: TGCGCCAGCAGCCCGACCGCTGGTGGGCGGGGGTACACAGATACGCAGTATTTT; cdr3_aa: CASSPTAGGRGYTDTQYF
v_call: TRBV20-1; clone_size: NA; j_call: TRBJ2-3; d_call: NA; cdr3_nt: TGCAGTGGGGGGGACCCCAATACGCAGTATTTT; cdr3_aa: CSGGDPNTQYF
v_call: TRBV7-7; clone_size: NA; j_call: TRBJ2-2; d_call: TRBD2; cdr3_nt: TGTGCTAGCAGCTTACGTCCTAGCGGGGGGGCCGGAGAAGACACCGGGGAGCTGTTTTTT; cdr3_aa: CASSLRPSGGAGEDTGELFF
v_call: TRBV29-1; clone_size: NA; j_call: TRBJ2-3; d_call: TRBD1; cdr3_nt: TGCAGCGTTGAAGACCCAGACAGGGGCACAGATACGCAGTATTTT; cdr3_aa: CSVEDPDRGTDTQYF
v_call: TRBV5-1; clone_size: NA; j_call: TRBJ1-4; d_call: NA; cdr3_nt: TGCGCCAGCAGCCCTGGACACAACAATGAAAAACTGTTTTTT; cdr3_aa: CASSPGHNNEKLFF
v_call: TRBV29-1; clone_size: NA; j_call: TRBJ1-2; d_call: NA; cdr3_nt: TGCAGCGTTCCGGGAGGCAAAAATTCCTATGGCTACACCTTC; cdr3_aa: CSVPGGKNSYGYTF
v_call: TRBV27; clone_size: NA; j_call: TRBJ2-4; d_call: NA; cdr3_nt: TGTGCCAGCAGTTTCAGGTTTTGGGGGGAAGAAAACATTCAGTACTTC; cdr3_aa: CASSFRFWGEENIQYF
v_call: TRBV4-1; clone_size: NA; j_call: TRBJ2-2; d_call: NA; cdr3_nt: TGCGCCAGCAGCGCGGGAAGCCCCACCGGGGAGCTGTTTTTT; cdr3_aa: CASSAGSPTGELFF
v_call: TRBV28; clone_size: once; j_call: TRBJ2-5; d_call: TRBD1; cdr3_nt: TGTGCCAGCAGCCCACAGGGGGCGATAGAGACCCAGTACTTC; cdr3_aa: CASSPQGAIETQYF
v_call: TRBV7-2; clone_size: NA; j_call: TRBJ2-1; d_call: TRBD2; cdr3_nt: TGTGCCAGCAGCTTATCCCTAACTAGCGCCGATGAGCAGTTCTTC; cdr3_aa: CASSLSLTSADEQFF
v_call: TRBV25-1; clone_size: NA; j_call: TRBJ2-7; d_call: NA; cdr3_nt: TGTGCCAGCAGTGAGGGTTGGGAGCGGGTTTCCTACGAGCAGTACTTC; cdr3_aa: CASSEGWERVSYEQYF
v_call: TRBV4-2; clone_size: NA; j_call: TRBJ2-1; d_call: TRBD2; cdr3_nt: TGTGCCAGCAGCCTCCAGAATCTAGCGGGTGCCGTCGGTGTCTACAATGAGCAGTTCTTC; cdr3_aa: CASSLQNLAGAVGVYNEQFF
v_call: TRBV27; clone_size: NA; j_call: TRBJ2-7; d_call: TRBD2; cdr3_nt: TGTGCCAGCAGTTTCCAAACCGGGACTACCCCCTACGAGCAGTACTTC; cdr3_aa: CASSFQTGTTPYEQYF
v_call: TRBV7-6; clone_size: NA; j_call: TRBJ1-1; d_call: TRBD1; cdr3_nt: TGTGCCAGCAGCTTAGTGGCAGGGGGCAAAGGCACTGAAGCTTTCTTT; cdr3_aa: CASSLVAGGKGTEAFF
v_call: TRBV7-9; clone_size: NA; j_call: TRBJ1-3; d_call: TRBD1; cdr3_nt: TGTGCCAGCAGCTTAGAGGACAGGCTCTCTGGAAACACCATATATTTT; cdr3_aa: CASSLEDRLSGNTIYF
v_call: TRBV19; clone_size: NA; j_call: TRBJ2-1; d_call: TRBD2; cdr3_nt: TGTGCCAGTAGTACCTTAGCACCTACGGGACTAGCGGGAGTTCATGGTGAGCAGTTCTTC; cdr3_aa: CASSTLAPTGLAGVHGEQFF
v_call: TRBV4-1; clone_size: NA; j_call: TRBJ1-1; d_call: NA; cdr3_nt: TGCGCCAGCAGCCAAGCCAGCCAGGGCCCTTACACTGAAGCTTTCTTT; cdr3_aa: CASSQASQGPYTEAFF
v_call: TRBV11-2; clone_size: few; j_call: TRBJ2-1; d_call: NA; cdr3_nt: TGTGCCAGCAGCCTAAAGGGGCCCTCCTCCTCCTACAATGAGCAGTTCTTC; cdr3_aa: CASSLKGPSSSYNEQFF